One and the same sample provided the 24 T cell receptor beta chains below, sequenced in a study of CD8+ T cells in alopecia areata. Sequencing templates came from extracted RNA that was reverse transcribed into cDNA. Repertoires were generated with immunoSEQ multiplex PCR, while TCRdb's copy carries only in-frame clones and drops some. Of about 110,000 clones listed, around 59% are singletons. Sequenced sample: CD8+ T cells sorted from blood. These TCRs come from a human donor in good health.

The chain uses TRBV5-6 and TRBJ2-3; D gene ambiguous. Germline V lookup: CDR1 SGHDT, CDR2 YYEEEE. The CDR3 runs 11 residues. The ends were cut back, 4 bases at V and 8 bases at J, with 8 bases in the middle. The CDR3 region has the DNA TGTGCCAGCAGCCAAGACGGTACGCAGTATTTT. Its translation: CASSQDGTQYF.

This chain links TRBV30 with TRBJ2-3; TRBD2 agrees at 9 bases. CDR3 length equals 16 residues. J lost 3 bases, V lost 0 bases, and 7 bases had no gene match. Germline CDR1 and CDR2: GTSNPN and SVGIG (reference sequence). The CDR3 sequence: CAWSVLGGGATDTQYF. CDR3 nucleotides: TGTGCCTGGAGTGTACTGGGCGGGGGGGCTACAGATACGCAGTATTTT. The full variable domain, rest sourced from reference TRBV30 and TRBJ2-3, is SQTIHQWPATLVQPVGSPLSLECTVEGTSNPNLYWYRQAAGRGLQLLFYSVGIGQISSEVPQNLSASRPQDRQFILSSKKLLLSDSGFYLCAWSVLGGGATDTQYFGPGTRLTVL.

The J gene is TRBJ2-2, the V gene TRBV7-8; the match to TRBD1 covers 8 bases. J lost 6 bases, V lost 0 bases, and 3 bases had no gene match. This CDR3 region has 15 residues. CDR1 SGHVS and CDR2 FQNEAQ come from the germline V gene. Here the CDR3 reads CASSLARGLAGELFF. CDR3 nucleotides: TGTGCCAGCAGCTTAGCCAGGGGGCTGGCCGGGGAGCTGTTTTTT.

DNA of the CDR3: TGTGCCAGCAGCTTTGCCCACCAAGAGACCCAGTACTTC. Translation: CASSFAHQETQYF. V usage is TRBV7-6 and J usage is TRBJ2-5; D not certain. Trimming stripped 3 bases from V and 0 bases from J, with 5 bases between. Germline loops: CDR1 SGHVS, CDR2 FNYEAQ. The CDR3 is 13 residues long.

The chain combines TRBV30 with TRBJ2-1, with 8 bases lining up with TRBD1. The CDR3 has 14 amino acids. Looked up from germline, CDR1 is GTSNPN and CDR2 is SVGIG (reference sequence). The V and J ends lost 4 bases and 8 bases, in that order; junction bases with no gene match: 10. For the CDR3, the DNA is TGTGCCTGGAACCTAGGCAGGGGGCACGATGAGCAGTTCTTC. This gives the protein CAWNLGRGHDEQFF. The full variable domain, in which reference TRBV30 and TRBJ2-1 provide the parts outside the CDR3, is SQTIHQWPATLVQPVGSPLSLECTVEGTSNPNLYWYRQAAGRGLQLLFYSVGIGQISSEVPQNLSASRPQDRQFILSSKKLLLSDSGFYLCAWNLGRGHDEQFFGPGTRLTVL.

This clone showed up just a few times. This chain uses TRBV6-4 with TRBJ2-1; a possible D gene is TRBD2 (5 bases). The CDR3 sequence is 13 residues long. Trimming removed 8 bases at V and 5 bases at J, with 13 bases between. Germline-derived CDR1 and CDR2 are MRHNA and SNTAGT. CDR3 amino acids: CASAGENHNEQFF. As DNA, the CDR3 is TGTGCCAGCGCCGGGGAGAACCACAATGAGCAGTTCTTC.

The V call is TRBV27, the J call TRBJ2-1, with 9 positions matching TRBD2. V shed 3 bases, J shed 6 bases, and the junction held 6 bases outside the gene matches. The germline V gene has CDR1 MNHEY and CDR2 SMNVEV (reference sequence). The CDR3 runs 15 residues. CDR3 amino acids: CASSLAGGMVNEQFF. The CDR3 nucleotides read TGTGCCAGCAGTTTGGCGGGGGGGATGGTCAATGAGCAGTTCTTC.

A few counts support this clone. The rearrangement joins TRBV13 to TRBJ1-4; D unresolved. Deletions cut 5 bases from V and 8 bases from J, with 15 bases between. The CDR3 covers 14 residues. CDR1 and CDR2 (germline): PRHDT, FYEKMQ (reference sequence). The chain's CDR3 is CASSPGLEDEKLFF. Here the CDR3 DNA reads TGTGCCAGCAGCCCCGGGCTAGAGGACGAAAAACTGTTTTTT.

This clone was seen only once. The rearrangement joins TRBV13 to TRBJ1-1; possibly TRBD1 for D (5 bases). Germline V lookup: CDR1 PRHDT, CDR2 FYEKMQ (reference sequence). This CDR3 has 13 amino acids. Trimming stripped 2 bases from V and 4 bases from J, with 8 bases between. The CDR3 sequence: CASSLMGGTEAFF. The CDR3 bases are TGTGCCAGCAGCTTAATGGGGGGCACTGAAGCTTTCTTT.

This clone was seen a handful of times. The chain is built from TRBV9 and TRBJ2-5, with D possibly matching TRBD2 (5 bases). The CDR3 is 14 amino acids. Germline lookup yields CDR1 SGDLS and CDR2 YYNGEE. V was trimmed by 4 bases and J by 5 bases, leaving 15 bases between them. The CDR3 sequence is CASSSDGGSETQYF. DNA of the CDR3: TGTGCCAGCAGCTCTGACGGAGGTTCCGAGACCCAGTACTTC.

Remarks on this clone: Other DNA sequences in the sample encode the same CDR3. The V and J genes are TRBV5-6 and TRBJ2-7, with TRBD1 matching 7 bases. CDR1 is SGHDT, CDR2 YYEEEE, per germline. This CDR3 has 14 residues. The trim removed 0 bases at V and 2 bases at J, leaving 2 bases unmatched. CDR3 in amino acids: CASSLGDSTYEQYF. The DNA of the CDR3 is TGTGCCAGCAGCTTGGGGGACAGTACCTACGAGCAGTACTTC.

The chain combines TRBV2 with TRBJ2-7, with D possibly matching TRBD2 (5 bases). Looked up from germline, CDR1 is SNHLY and CDR2 is FYNNEI. V was pared by 8 bases and J by 3 bases, with 8 bases between. The CDR3 has 11 residues. The CDR3 region is CASLGSYEQYF. For the CDR3, the DNA is TGTGCCAGCCTGGGGAGCTACGAGCAGTACTTC.

This rearrangement joins TRBV7-9 to TRBJ2-7, with 9 positions matching TRBD1. The CDR3 loop spans 16 amino acids. Germline assignment: CDR1 SEHNR and CDR2 FQNEAQ (reference sequence). The ends lost 5 bases at V and 0 bases at J; junction bases unmatched: 8. Here the CDR3 reads CASSHPWTGVSYEQYF. CDR3 DNA: TGTGCCAGCAGCCACCCCTGGACAGGGGTCTCCTACGAGCAGTACTTC.

The V gene is TRBV15, the J gene TRBJ1-1; 10 bases map to TRBD1. The ends lost 1 base at V and 6 bases at J; junction bases unmatched: 5. The germline gives CDR1 LNHNV, CDR2 YYDKDF (reference sequence). This CDR3 spans 15 amino acids. CDR3 protein: CATSRGQGAGAEAFF. CDR3 coding DNA: TGTGCCACCAGCAGAGGACAGGGGGCAGGCGCTGAAGCTTTCTTT.

The chain joins TRBV30 to TRBJ1-5; 10 nucleotides align to TRBD1. The germline CDR1 and CDR2 sequences are GTSNPN and SVGIG (reference sequence). The CDR3 is 13 amino acids. V gave up 1 base and J gave up 9 bases; unmatched junction bases: 3. Here the CDR3 reads CAWSAGQGLPQHF. The CDR3 region has the DNA TGTGCCTGGAGTGCGGGACAGGGGTTGCCCCAGCATTTT.

J is TRBJ2-5 and V is TRBV11-2, with 7 bases aligning to TRBD1. Germline CDR1 is SGHAT and CDR2 is FQNNGV. CDR3 length: 14 amino acids. V lost 2 bases to trimming and J lost 2 bases; unmatched junction nucleotides: 2. DNA of the CDR3: TGTGCCAGCAGCTTATCCAGGGGGCAAGAGACCCAGTACTTC. Translating it yields CASSLSRGQETQYF. The full variable domain, its missing parts supplied by reference TRBV11-2 and TRBJ2-5, is EAGVAQSPRYKIIEKRQSVAFWCNPISGHATLYWYQQILGQGPKLLIQFQNNGVVDDSQLPKDRFSAERLKGVDSTLKIQPAKLEDSAVYLCASSLSRGQETQYFGPGTRLLVL.

J is TRBJ2-5 and V is TRBV4-3, with a weak D call TRBD2 (6 bases). There are 15 residues in the CDR3. The germline V gene encodes CDR1 LGHNA and CDR2 YSLEER. The V and J ends lost 4 bases and 1 base respectively, with 13 bases between them. CDR3: CASSRGGGLQETQYF. The CDR3 bases are TGCGCCAGCAGCCGGGGAGGAGGCCTCCAAGAGACCCAGTACTTC.

This chain connects TRBV2 to TRBJ2-5; D gene ambiguous. With 11 bases removed from V and 2 bases from J, the gap between germline ends came to 9 bases. The CDR3 is made up of 11 amino acids. Germline CDR1 and CDR2: SNHLY and FYNNEI. CDR3 in amino acids: CAGGIQETQYF. In nucleotides, the CDR3 is TGTGCCGGTGGGATTCAAGAGACCCAGTACTTC.

This clone occurred a few times. The chain couples TRBV30 to TRBJ2-7; D may match TRBD1 or TRBD2 (5 bases each). Germline V gene lookup returns CDR1 GTSNPN and CDR2 SVGIG (reference sequence). The V end was cut by 4 bases, the J end by 0 bases, with 10 bases between. This CDR3 contains 13 residues. The CDR3 is CAWTWGTSYEQYF. As DNA, the CDR3 is TGTGCCTGGACCTGGGGGACCTCCTACGAGCAGTACTTC.

This clone was counted a few times. The CDR3 reads CASSLEAPLHLHF. In DNA form, the CDR3 reads TGCGCCAGCAGCTTGGAGGCTCCCTTGCACCTCCACTTT. J is TRBJ1-6 and V is TRBV5-1; D is unclear. CDR3 length: 13 residues. The germline V gene encodes CDR1 SGHRS and CDR2 YFSETQ. Trimming cost V 0 bases and J 15 bases, with 13 bases left between them.

The gene calls are TRBV5-8 and TRBJ1-6, with D unresolved. The CDR3 spans 15 residues. V gave up 0 bases and J gave up 14 bases, with 18 bases separating them. Germline CDR1 SGHTS, CDR2 YDEGEE. The CDR3 region has the DNA TGTGCCAGCAGCTTGGCGGGAGGAAACCTCATGGCCCTCCACTTT. Residues: CASSLAGGNLMALHF.

This clone was observed once. The CDR3 here is CASSPRLAREGVGEQYF. The DNA of the CDR3 is TGCGCCAGCAGCCCCCGATTAGCTAGGGAAGGAGTGGGCGAGCAGTACTTC. V is TRBV4-1 and J is TRBJ2-7; unclear D gene. The germline V gene has CDR1 MGHRA and CDR2 YSYEKL. V gave up 4 bases and J gave up 6 bases, with 25 bases separating them. The CDR3 is 17 residues long.

The count of this clone is one. V gene TRBV29-1 combines with J gene TRBJ1-1, with TRBD1 matching over 11 bases. The CDR3 contains 13 residues. V was pared by 6 bases and J by 4 bases, with 4 bases of the junction left unmatched. In germline, CDR1 is SQVTM, CDR2 ANQGSEA. CDR3 coding DNA: TGCAGCGTGCGGGACAGGGGGATCACTGAAGCTTTCTTT. Translation gives CSVRDRGITEAFF.

The rearrangement uses TRBV5-1 and TRBJ1-1; D might be TRBD1 (5 bases). There are 16 residues in the CDR3. Germline CDR1 reads SGHRS; CDR2 reads YFSETQ. Trimming shortened V by 1 base and J by 4 bases, and 17 bases separated the two germline ends. The CDR3 DNA is TGCGCCAGCAGCTTGATCCCGGCAGGGAGGACCACTGAAGCTTTCTTT. It is translated as CASSLIPAGRTTEAFF.